This T cell receptor beta chain derives from a study of T-cell memory formation after mild COVID-19. Deletions cut 1 base from V and 4 bases from J, with 9 bases between. CDR1 is MGHRA, CDR2 YSYEKL, per germline. This CDR3 is 14 amino acids long. TCRdb passed the 5' RACE reads through MiXCR, listing each CDR3 protein once. The profile covers 50,000 or so distinct CDR3 sequences, with 25% to 35% appearing a single time and roughly 43% taken by the ten largest. The TCR was taken from a man aged 18-30 years who had mild COVID-19 (a few samples of this study predate the infection). Cell type and time point are not known. Sequencing was done on a sample of PBMCs or a T cell subset sorted from them (not recorded which). The genes are TRBV4-1 and TRBJ2-3; unclear D gene. The CDR3 coding sequence is TGCGCCAGCAGCCAAGCCCCTTCCGCAGATACGCAGTATTTT. Its protein product is CASSQAPSADTQYF.